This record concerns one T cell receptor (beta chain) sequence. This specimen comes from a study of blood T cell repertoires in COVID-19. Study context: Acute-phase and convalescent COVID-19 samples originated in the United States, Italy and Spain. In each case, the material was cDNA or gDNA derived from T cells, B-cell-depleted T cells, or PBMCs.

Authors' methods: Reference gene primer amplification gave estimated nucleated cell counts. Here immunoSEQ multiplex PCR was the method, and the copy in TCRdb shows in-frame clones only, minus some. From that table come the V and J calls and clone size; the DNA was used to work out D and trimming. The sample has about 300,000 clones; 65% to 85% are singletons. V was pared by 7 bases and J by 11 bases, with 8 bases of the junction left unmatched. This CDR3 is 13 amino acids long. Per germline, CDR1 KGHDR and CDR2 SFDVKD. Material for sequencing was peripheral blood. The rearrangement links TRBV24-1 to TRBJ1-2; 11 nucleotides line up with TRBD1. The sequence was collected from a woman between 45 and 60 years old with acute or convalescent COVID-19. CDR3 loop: CATSRTGGELYTF. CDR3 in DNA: TGTGCCACCAGCCGGACAGGGGGCGAGCTATACACCTTC.